Listed below are T cell receptor beta chains from one sample, sequenced in a study of blood T cell repertoires in COVID-19. TCRdb's table, derived via immunoSEQ multiplex PCR, lists solely in-frame clones and lacks some. This table holds just over 650,000 clones, around 90% found once. Sequencing was done on a sample of peripheral blood. These receptors all come from a woman under 30 with acute or convalescent COVID-19. Each CDR3 is given with its conserved first and last residue. Each record gives: D gene, V gene, clone size, J gene, CDR3 protein, CDR3 DNA. A D gene is named only where the DNA matches it firmly. Expanded clones get a size class; other rows say once, few or many, or leave the size out.

TRBD2	TRBV5-1	NA	TRBJ2-7	CASSFTSGVSSYEQYF	TGCGCCAGCAGCTTTACTAGCGGGGTAAGCTCCTACGAGCAGTACTTC
NA	TRBV5-1	NA	TRBJ2-3	CASSLYGLEATDTQYF	TGCGCCAGCAGCCTATATGGACTGGAGGCGACAGATACGCAGTATTTT
NA	TRBV5-4	NA	TRBJ1-3	CASSLPGIGNTIYF	TGTGCCAGCAGCTTGCCGGGGATTGGAAACACCATATATTTT
TRBD2	TRBV5-4	NA	TRBJ2-3	CASSTDRTSPQYF	TGTGCCAGCAGCACCGACCGGACTAGCCCGCAGTATTTT
NA	TRBV7-8	once	TRBJ1-2	CASSPKEGQRGYTF	TGTGCCAGCAGCCCAAAGGAGGGGCAGCGGGGCTACACCTTC
NA	TRBV7-3	NA	TRBJ2-1	CASSLKGRGNHNEQFF	TGTGCCAGCAGCTTAAAGGGTAGGGGGAACCACAATGAGCAGTTCTTC
NA	TRBV19	once	TRBJ1-1	CASSLGSMNTEAFF	TGTGCCAGTAGTTTGGGTAGCATGAACACTGAAGCTTTCTTT
NA	TRBV7-9	NA	TRBJ1-2	CASSLEGGANYGYTF	TGTGCCAGCAGCTTAGAGGGAGGGGCTAACTATGGCTACACCTTC
NA	TRBV19	NA	TRBJ1-4	CASSITGLGEKLFF	TGTGCCAGTAGTATAACAGGGTTGGGTGAAAAACTGTTTTTT
NA	TRBV19	NA	TRBJ2-1	CASSPRAVDEQFF	TGTGCCAGTAGTCCGCGTGCCGTCGATGAGCAGTTCTTC
NA	TRBV6-1	NA	TRBJ1-2	CASRAGTSNFNYGYTF	TGTGCCAGCCGTGCCGGGACAAGCAACTTCAACTATGGCTACACCTTC
NA	TRBV6-4	NA	TRBJ2-3	CASREGQSTDTQYF	TGTGCCAGCAGGGAGGGGCAGAGCACAGATACGCAGTATTTT
NA	TRBV30	once	TRBJ1-2	CAWMVSVGYTF	TGTGCCTGGATGGTATCGGTCGGCTACACCTTC
NA	TRBV28	NA	TRBJ1-6	CASSFAGSGNSPLHF	TGTGCCAGCAGTTTTGCGGGGTCGGGGAATTCACCCCTCCACTTT
NA	TRBV4-1	NA	TRBJ1-4	CASSLWASGDSNEKLFF	TGCGCCAGCAGCCTTTGGGCATCCGGCGACAGTAATGAAAAACTGTTTTTT
TRBD1	TRBV4-1	NA	TRBJ1-5	CASSPRTGLEGPQHF	TGCGCCAGCAGCCCTCGGACAGGGTTAGAAGGGCCCCAGCATTTT